This is a list of T cell receptor beta chains from one sample in a study of beta chain features in type 1 diabetes. Repertoires were generated with immunoSEQ multiplex PCR, while TCRdb's copy carries only in-frame clones and drops some. Of 350,000 to 450,000 clones listed, about 14% were seen once; the top ten hold around 0.039%. The specimen sequenced was naive CD4+ T cells from blood. The receptors were sampled from a man aged 25 to 40 in good health. Each CDR3 is given without its conserved first and last residue. Fields, in order: CDR3 protein, J gene, D gene, CDR3 length, V gene. D genes are given only for firm matches.

CDR3: ASSLTLFARGEKLF
J: TRBJ1-4
D: -
length: 14
V: TRBV13

CDR3: ASSLGYSNQPQH
J: TRBJ1-5
D: -
length: 12
V: TRBV5-6

CDR3: ASSRDTATDTQY
J: TRBJ2-3
D: -
length: 12
V: TRBV25-1

CDR3: ASSRSVDTQY
J: TRBJ2-3
D: -
length: 10
V: TRBV18

CDR3: ASSLGWSTYEQF
J: TRBJ2-1
D: -
length: 12
V: TRBV7-8

CDR3: ASSQDRTQETQY
J: TRBJ2-5
D: -
length: 12
V: TRBV4-3

CDR3: AISMTGSYEQY
J: TRBJ2-7
D: -
length: 11
V: TRBV10-3

CDR3: ASSRDTEAF
J: TRBJ1-1
D: -
length: 9
V: TRBV14

CDR3: ATSRGQGGNQPQH
J: TRBJ1-5
D: -
length: 13
V: TRBV15

CDR3: ASSPGLAGAGDTQY
J: TRBJ2-3
D: TRBD2
length: 14
V: TRBV4-3